This T cell receptor (beta chain) came from a study of tumor-infiltrating lymphocytes in oesophageal squamous cell carcinoma. TCRdb reprocessed the PCR reads with MiXCR, giving one entry per CDR3 protein. Found here are 15,000 to 20,000 distinct CDR3 sequences, about 40% of them singletons; the top ten hold approximately 18%. There are a few counts of this clonotype. Deletions cut 3 bases from V and 2 bases from J, with 6 bases between. CDR1 SGHVS and CDR2 FNYEAQ come from the germline V gene. The CDR3 spans 13 residues. Sample: normal esophageal tissue next to the tumor. This TCR was sampled from a female donor with esophageal squamous cell carcinoma. The J gene is TRBJ2-3, the V gene TRBV7-6; D tentatively reads TRBD1 or TRBD2 (5 bases each). CDR3 nucleotides: TGTGCCAGCAGCTTCGGGACCACAGATACGCAGTATTTT. Residues: CASSFGTTDTQYF.